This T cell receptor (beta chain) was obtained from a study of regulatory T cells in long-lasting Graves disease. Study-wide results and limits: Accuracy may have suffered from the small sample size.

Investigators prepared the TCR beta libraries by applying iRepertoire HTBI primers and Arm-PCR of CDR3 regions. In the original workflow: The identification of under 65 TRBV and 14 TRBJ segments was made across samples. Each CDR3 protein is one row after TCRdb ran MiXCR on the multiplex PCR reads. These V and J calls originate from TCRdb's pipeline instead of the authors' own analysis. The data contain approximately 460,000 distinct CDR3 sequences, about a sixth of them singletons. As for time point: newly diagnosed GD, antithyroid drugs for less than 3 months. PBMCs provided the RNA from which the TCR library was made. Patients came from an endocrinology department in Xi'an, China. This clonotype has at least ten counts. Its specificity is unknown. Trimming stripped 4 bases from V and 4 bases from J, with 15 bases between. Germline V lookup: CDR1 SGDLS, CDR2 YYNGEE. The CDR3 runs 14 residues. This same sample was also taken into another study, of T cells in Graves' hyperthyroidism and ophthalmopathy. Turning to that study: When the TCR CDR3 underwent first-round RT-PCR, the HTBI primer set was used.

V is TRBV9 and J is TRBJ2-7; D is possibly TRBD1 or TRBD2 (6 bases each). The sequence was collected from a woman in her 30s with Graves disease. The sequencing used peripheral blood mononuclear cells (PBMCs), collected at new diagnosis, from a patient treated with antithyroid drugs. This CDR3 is CASSPMGGLYEQYF. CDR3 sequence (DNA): TGTGCCAGCAGCCCAATGGGGGGCCTATACGAGCAGTACTTC.